Reported below is one T cell receptor beta chain. This sample is part of a study of T cell responses to AZD1222 COVID-19 vaccine. TCRdb's copy holds only in-frame clones and misses some; the assay was immunoSEQ multiplex PCR. The sample holds around 150,000 clones, approximately 90% seen once. CDR3 length equals 17 residues. V was pared by 2 bases and J by 5 bases, with 9 bases of the junction left unmatched. Germline CDR1 MNHEY, CDR2 SMNVEV (reference sequence). The sequencing here drew on peripheral blood, taken 28 days after the second AZD1222 dose. The TCR sequence derives from an adult who received the AZD1222 COVID-19 vaccine. This rearrangement joins TRBV27 to TRBJ2-2; 9 bases fit TRBD2. As DNA, the CDR3 is TGTGCCAGCAGTTTACAGCGGGGGGCCGGGGGAACCGGGGAGCTGTTTTTT. Encoded protein: CASSLQRGAGGTGELFF.